This TCR beta chain was sequenced in a study of T-cell memory formation after mild COVID-19. In the study overall: TCR clusters were mostly donor specific.

Constant-segment-primed 5'RACE gave TCR alpha and TCR beta cDNA libraries with sample barcodes and UMIs. Using its own MiXCR run on the 5' RACE reads, TCRdb lists one record per CDR3 protein. This sample has 200,000 to 300,000 distinct CDR3 sequences, with over 9% found just once. The CDR3 contains 18 residues. V lost 4 bases and J lost 1, with 19 bases in between. Germline CDR1 is SGHTA and CDR2 is FQGNSA. The genes are TRBV7-2 and TRBJ2-2, with no clear D. This receptor was identified in a man aged 18-30 years who had mild COVID-19 (a few samples of this study predate the infection). Cell type and time point are not known. Material for sequencing was PBMCs or a T cell subset sorted from them (not recorded which). The CDR3 coding sequence is TGTGCCAGCAGCTACGAACTTGTAAGCGTTCTGAACACCGGGGAGCTGTTTTTT. It encodes CASSYELVSVLNTGELFF.